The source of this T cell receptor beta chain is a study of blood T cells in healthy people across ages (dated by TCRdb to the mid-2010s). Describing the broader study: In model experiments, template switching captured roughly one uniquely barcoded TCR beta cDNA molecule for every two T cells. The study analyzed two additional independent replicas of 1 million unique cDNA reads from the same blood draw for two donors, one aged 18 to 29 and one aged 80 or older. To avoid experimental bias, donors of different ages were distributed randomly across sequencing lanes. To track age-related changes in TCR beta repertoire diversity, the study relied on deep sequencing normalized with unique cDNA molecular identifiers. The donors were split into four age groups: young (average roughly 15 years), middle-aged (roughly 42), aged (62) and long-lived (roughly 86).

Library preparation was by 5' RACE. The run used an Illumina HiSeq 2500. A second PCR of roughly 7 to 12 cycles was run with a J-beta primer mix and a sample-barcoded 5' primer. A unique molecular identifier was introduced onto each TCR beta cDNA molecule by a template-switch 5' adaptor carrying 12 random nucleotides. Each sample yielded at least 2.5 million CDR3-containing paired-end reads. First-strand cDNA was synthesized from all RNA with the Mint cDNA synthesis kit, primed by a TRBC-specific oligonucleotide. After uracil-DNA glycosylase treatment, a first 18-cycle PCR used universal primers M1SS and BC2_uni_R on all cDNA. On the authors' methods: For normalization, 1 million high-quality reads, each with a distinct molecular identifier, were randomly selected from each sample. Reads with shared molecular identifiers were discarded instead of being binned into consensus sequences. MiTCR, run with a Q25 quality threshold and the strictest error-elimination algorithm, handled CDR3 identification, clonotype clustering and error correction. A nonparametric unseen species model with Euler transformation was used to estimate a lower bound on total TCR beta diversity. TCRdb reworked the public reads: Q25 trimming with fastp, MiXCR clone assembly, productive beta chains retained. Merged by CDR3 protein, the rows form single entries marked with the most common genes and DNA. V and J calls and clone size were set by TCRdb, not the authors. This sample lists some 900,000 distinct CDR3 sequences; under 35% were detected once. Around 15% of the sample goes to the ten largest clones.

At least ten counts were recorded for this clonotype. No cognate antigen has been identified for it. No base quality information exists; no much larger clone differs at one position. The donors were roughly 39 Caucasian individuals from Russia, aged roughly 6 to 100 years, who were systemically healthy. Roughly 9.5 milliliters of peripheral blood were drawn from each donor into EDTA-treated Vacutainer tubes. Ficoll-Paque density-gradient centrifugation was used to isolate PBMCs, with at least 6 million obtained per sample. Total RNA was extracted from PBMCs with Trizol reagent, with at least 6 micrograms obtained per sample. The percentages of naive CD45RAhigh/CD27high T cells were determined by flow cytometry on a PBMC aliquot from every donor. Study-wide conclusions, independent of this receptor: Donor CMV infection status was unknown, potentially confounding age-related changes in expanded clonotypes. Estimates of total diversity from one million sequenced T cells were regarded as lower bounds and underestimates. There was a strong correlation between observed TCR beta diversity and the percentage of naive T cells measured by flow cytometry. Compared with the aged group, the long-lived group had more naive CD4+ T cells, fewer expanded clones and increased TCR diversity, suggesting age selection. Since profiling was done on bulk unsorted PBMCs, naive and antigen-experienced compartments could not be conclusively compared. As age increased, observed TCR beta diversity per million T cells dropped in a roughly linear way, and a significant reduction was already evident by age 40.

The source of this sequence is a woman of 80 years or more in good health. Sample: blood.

For the CDR3, the sequence is CASSPTGTVNTEAFF. Here is the DNA: TGTGCCAGCAGTCCTACCGGGACCGTAAACACTGAAGCTTTCTTT. The V gene is TRBV12-3 or TRBV12-4 and the J gene is TRBJ1-1; matching of 5 bases hints at TRBD1 as the D gene. The CDR3 runs 15 amino acids, cysteine and phenylalanine included. The sequence is cut down to CDR3 DNA, 45 bases in frame from base 1. V is pared back by 5 bases and J by 2 bases, with 15 bases lying between the germline termini.